Described below is a single T cell receptor beta chain sequence and its context. This sample is drawn from a study of shared clonotypes between healthy human individuals. Clones were read by immunoSEQ multiplex PCR, and TCRdb kept only the in-frame ones, dropping some. In the table there are around 2.1 million clones, under 97% of which are singletons. CDR1 and CDR2 from the germline V gene are SGDLS and YYNGEE. CDR3 length equals 15 residues. V shed 0 bases, J shed 6 bases, and the junction held 7 bases outside the gene matches. V and J are TRBV9 and TRBJ2-3; 7 positions match TRBD2. This receptor was identified in a man between 18 and 35 years old in good health. Sequencing was carried out using naive CD4+ T cells sorted from blood. Subset denoted: CD45RA+ positively selected. The CDR3 DNA reads as TGTGCCAGCAGCGTAGATTCTAGCGGCTGGGATACGCAGTATTTT. It is translated as CASSVDSSGWDTQYF.